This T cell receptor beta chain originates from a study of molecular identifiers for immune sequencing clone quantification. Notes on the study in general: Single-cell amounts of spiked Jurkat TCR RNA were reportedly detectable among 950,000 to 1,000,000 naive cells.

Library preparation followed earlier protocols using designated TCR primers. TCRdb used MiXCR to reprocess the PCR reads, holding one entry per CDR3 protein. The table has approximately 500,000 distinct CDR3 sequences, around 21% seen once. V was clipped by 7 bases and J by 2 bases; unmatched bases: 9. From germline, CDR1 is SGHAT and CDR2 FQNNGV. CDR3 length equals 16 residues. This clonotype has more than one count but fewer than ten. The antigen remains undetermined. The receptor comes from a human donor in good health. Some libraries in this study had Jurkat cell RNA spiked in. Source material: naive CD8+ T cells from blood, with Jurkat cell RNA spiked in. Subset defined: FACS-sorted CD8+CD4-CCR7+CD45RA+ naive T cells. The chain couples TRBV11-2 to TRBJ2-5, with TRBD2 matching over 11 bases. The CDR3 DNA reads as TGTGCCAGCACCAAGACTAGCGGGAACCTTCAAGAGACCCAGTACTTC. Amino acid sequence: CASTKTSGNLQETQYF.